This TCR beta chain is from a study of blood T cell repertoires in COVID-19. This CDR3 is 13 amino acids long. Trimming cost V 7 bases and J 0 bases, with 8 bases left between them. CDR1 is SEHNR and CDR2 is FQNEAQ in the germline V gene (reference sequence). Profiling relied on immunoSEQ multiplex PCR, and the TCRdb table lists in-frame clones only, not all of them. This table holds 150,000 to 190,000 clones, roughly 82% found once. V and J are TRBV7-9 and TRBJ2-3; unclear D gene. The sample taken for sequencing was peripheral blood. The clonotype comes from a woman aged 45-59 years with acute or convalescent COVID-19. This CDR3 reads CASTTPSTDTQYF. In nucleotides, the CDR3 is TGTGCCAGCACCACCCCTAGCACAGATACGCAGTATTTT.